This T cell receptor (beta chain) was identified in a study of T cell responses to AZD1222 COVID-19 vaccine. The germline V gene has CDR1 MDHEN and CDR2 SYDVKM. The CDR3 length is 14 residues. The V end was cut by 7 bases, the J end by 6 bases, with 16 bases between. Assay used: immunoSEQ multiplex PCR; TCRdb lists only in-frame clones, some missing. This table holds approximately 120,000 clones, about 88% found once. This chain links TRBV28 with TRBJ1-5; a possible D gene is TRBD1 (5 bases). This clonotype originated in an adult in good health. The sequenced sample was peripheral blood, obtained on day 0 of AZD1222 vaccination. DNA for the CDR3: TGTGCCAGCACTGGGACGGGACCACGTCAGCCCCAGCATTTT. This encodes CASTGTGPRQPQHF.